The 27 T cell receptor beta chains presented below share a single source sample, sequenced in a study of blood T cell repertoires in COVID-19. TCRdb keeps only in-frame clones here, not all; method: immunoSEQ multiplex PCR. This sample has approximately 350,000 clones; about 90% occur once, and the top ten carry about 6.3%. Sequenced sample: peripheral blood. The receptors here all came from a woman aged 45-65 years with COVID-19, enrolled during active disease.

This rearrangement joins TRBV20-1 to TRBJ2-1; possible D gene TRBD2, 5 bases. CDR1 is DFQATT, CDR2 SNEGSKA, per germline (reference sequence). The CDR3 runs 15 residues. V was cut by 6 bases and J by 0 bases, with 15 bases left in between. CDR3 bases: TGCAGTGCGAGTCCCGGTGGGAGCTCCTACAATGAGCAGTTCTTC. Its protein is CSASPGGSSYNEQFF.

The V call is TRBV3-1 (or the pseudogene TRBV3-2), the J call TRBJ1-5; 8 nucleotides align to TRBD1. Trimming took 1 base from V and 7 from J; bases not matched to a gene: 12. The CDR3 loop spans 17 amino acids. Germline V gives CDR1 LGHDT, CDR2 YNNKEL (reference sequence). CDR3 nucleotide sequence: TGTGCCAGCAGCCAAGTCTCTCGGACAGGGCTGTTACAGCCCCAGCATTTT. Its translation is CASSQVSRTGLLQPQHF.

This clone appeared a few times. J is TRBJ2-7 and V is TRBV7-9; TRBD2 agrees at 13 bases. The CDR3 consists of 15 residues. From germline, CDR1 is SEHNR and CDR2 FQNEAQ (reference sequence). V shed 1 base, J shed 7 bases, and the junction held 4 bases outside the gene matches. The CDR3 DNA sequence: TGTGCCAGCAGCTTAGGAACTAGCGGGAGGGCTGAGCAGTACTTC. This translates into CASSLGTSGRAEQYF.

The V call is TRBV30, the J call TRBJ1-2, with a tentative D call TRBD1 (6 bases). The CDR3 length is 15 residues. From germline, CDR1 is GTSNPN and CDR2 SVGIG (reference sequence). Trimming shortened V by 2 bases and J by 4 bases, and 17 bases separated the two germline ends. The CDR3 bases are TGTGCCTGGAGTTACATACAGGGCCGGATCTATGGCTACACCTTC. This gives the protein CAWSYIQGRIYGYTF.

The CDR3 protein is CASREGWRNTGELFF. In DNA form, the CDR3 reads TGTGCCAGTAGGGAGGGGTGGAGAAACACCGGGGAGCTGTTTTTT. The chain has TRBV19 and TRBJ2-2; weak D call: TRBD2 (6 bases). CDR1 is LNHDA, CDR2 SQIVND, per germline (reference sequence). This CDR3 spans 15 amino acids. Trimming shortened V by 6 bases and J by 2 bases, and 13 bases separated the two germline ends. Using reference TRBV19 and TRBJ2-2 for the parts outside the CDR3, the full variable domain is DGGITQSPKYLFRKEGQNVTLSCEQNLNHDAMYWYRQDPGQGLRLIYYSQIVNDFQKGDIAEGYSVSREKKESFPLTVTSAQKNPTAFYLCASREGWRNTGELFFGEGSRLTVL.

The chain carries TRBV27 and TRBJ1-5; maybe TRBD1 (5 bases). Germline V lookup: CDR1 MNHEY, CDR2 SMNVEV (reference sequence). V was pared by 3 bases and J by 0 bases, with 12 bases between. CDR3 length: 16 residues. As DNA, the CDR3 is TGTGCCAGCAGTTTCCAGGGTTGGAATAGCAATCAGCCCCAGCATTTT. It is translated as CASSFQGWNSNQPQHF.

V usage is TRBV27 and J usage is TRBJ2-3; D uncertain. CDR1 is MNHEY and CDR2 is SMNVEV in the germline V gene (reference sequence). Deletions cut 2 bases from V and 6 bases from J, with 6 bases between. CDR3 length: 12 amino acids. CDR3 DNA: TGTGCCAGCAGTTTACTAGGTGATACGCAGTATTTT. Amino acids: CASSLLGDTQYF.

V and J are TRBV9 and TRBJ2-1; 7 bases map to TRBD1. Trimming took 4 bases from V and 6 from J; bases not matched to a gene: 10. CDR1 and CDR2 from the germline V gene are SGDLS and YYNGEE. This CDR3 has 15 residues. The CDR3 sequence: CASSTLTGTTNEQFF. The CDR3 coding sequence is TGTGCCAGCAGCACGTTGACAGGGACGACCAATGAGCAGTTCTTC.

The chain recombines TRBV12-5 with TRBJ2-1; maybe TRBD1 (7 bases). Deletions cut 6 bases from V and 7 bases from J, with 25 bases between. CDR1 LGHNT and CDR2 FRNRAP come from the germline V gene. The CDR3 is 17 amino acids. The CDR3 nucleotides read TGTGCTAGTGGGTCTCCAGGGGCAGGGGGGTTCATGAATGAGCAGTTCTTC. Protein product: CASGSPGAGGFMNEQFF.

This chain uses TRBV2 with TRBJ2-1; perhaps TRBD2 as D (6 bases). The V end was cut by 3 bases, the J end by 9 bases, with 12 bases between. The CDR3 covers 13 residues. The V gene's germline CDR1 is SNHLY and CDR2 FYNNEI. Here the CDR3 DNA reads TGTGCCAGCAGTGATATGGAGGGGCCTGAGCAGTTCTTC. Protein product: CASSDMEGPEQFF.

The V gene is TRBV18, the J gene TRBJ2-6, with 7 bases that match TRBD1. Germline CDR1 is KGHSH and CDR2 is LQKENI. This CDR3 region has 18 residues. Trimming took 3 bases from V and 0 from J; bases not matched to a gene: 8. DNA of the CDR3: TGTGCCAGCTCACCGTCGACAGGGCCACGCTCTGGGGCCAACGTCCTGACTTTC. This codes for CASSPSTGPRSGANVLTF.

The rearrangement links TRBV9 to TRBJ1-2, with D unclear. V lost 0 bases to trimming and J lost 4 bases, with 10 bases between them. The CDR3 is made up of 14 amino acids. Germline lookup yields CDR1 SGDLS and CDR2 YYNGEE. The CDR3 is CASSVGVGSYGYTF. In nucleotides, the CDR3 is TGTGCCAGCAGCGTAGGGGTAGGGAGCTATGGCTACACCTTC.

The V call is TRBV18, the J call TRBJ1-1; TRBD1 agrees at 7 bases. The CDR3 length is 14 residues. The V gene's germline CDR1 is KGHSH and CDR2 LQKENI. J lost 11 bases, V lost 3 bases, and 12 bases had no gene match. The CDR3 is CASSPAAGGILAFF. The CDR3 DNA reads as TGTGCCAGCTCACCGGCGGCAGGGGGAATCTTGGCTTTCTTT.

This chain links TRBV4-1 with TRBJ2-3, with TRBD2 matching over 7 bases. With V trimmed by 4 bases and J by 0 bases, 7 bases remained unmatched. The CDR3 length is 16 residues. Germline V gene sequence: CDR1 MGHRA, CDR2 YSYEKL. The chain's CDR3 is CASSPGGRLSTDTQYF. The CDR3 region has the DNA TGCGCCAGCAGCCCCGGGGGGAGACTCAGCACAGATACGCAGTATTTT.

This chain uses TRBV7-3 with TRBJ2-3; tentatively, D is TRBD2 (6 bases). V lost 5 bases to trimming and J lost 2 bases, with 14 bases between them. Germline V gene lookup returns CDR1 SGHTA and CDR2 FQGTGA. The CDR3 runs 15 residues. The DNA of the CDR3 is TGTGCCAGCAGCCCAATGGGGGGATTCACAGATACGCAGTATTTT. This encodes CASSPMGGFTDTQYF.

This chain joins TRBV2 and TRBJ1-4, with D possibly matching TRBD1 (6 bases). CDR1 SNHLY and CDR2 FYNNEI come from the germline V gene. With 7 bases removed from V and 2 bases from J, the gap between germline ends came to 14 bases. The CDR3 has 15 residues. The CDR3 coding sequence is TGTGCCAGCATTAAACAGGGAGTCACTAATGAAAAACTGTTTTTT. This translates into CASIKQGVTNEKLFF.

The rearrangement uses TRBV7-2 and TRBJ1-1; no definite D call. Germline CDR1 SGHTA, CDR2 FQGNSA. V lost 0 bases, J lost 3 bases, and 8 bases lay in between. The CDR3 has 14 amino acids. CDR3 sequence (DNA): TGTGCCAGCAGCTTAGCTCGGGGTTACACTGAAGCTTTCTTT. Translation: CASSLARGYTEAFF. Together with reference TRBV7-2 and TRBJ1-1, the CDR3 gives the full variable domain: GAGVSQSPSNKVTEKGKDVELRCDPISGHTALYWYRQSLGQGLEFLIYFQGNSAPDKSGLPSDRFSAERTGGSVSTLTIQRTQQEDSAVYLCASSLARGYTEAFFGQGTRLTVV.

The rearrangement uses TRBV27 and TRBJ1-6; D gene ambiguous. V lost 3 bases to trimming and J lost 10 bases, with 16 bases between them. The V gene's germline CDR1 is MNHEY and CDR2 SMNVEV (reference sequence). This CDR3 has 15 residues. In DNA, the CDR3 is TGTGCCAGCAGTTTTATCGAGGGAAGGCGCTCACCCCTCCACTTT. It yields the protein CASSFIEGRRSPLHF.

The CDR3 sequence is CASSQDPGTTGEQFF. The DNA of the CDR3 is TGCGCCAGCAGCCAAGATCCGGGAACCACCGGTGAGCAGTTCTTC. The chain joins TRBV4-1 to TRBJ2-1; D is possibly TRBD2 (5 bases). V was clipped by 0 bases and J by 9 bases, with 15 bases between them. The CDR3 is 15 amino acids. CDR1 MGHRA and CDR2 YSYEKL come from the germline V gene.

This chain links TRBV4-1 with TRBJ2-5; D not resolved. CDR1 and CDR2 from the germline V gene are MGHRA and YSYEKL. V was cut by 1 base and J by 3 bases, with 15 bases left in between. The CDR3 runs 16 residues. The CDR3 region is CASSQALVSVKETQYF. The CDR3 coding sequence is TGCGCCAGCAGCCAAGCGCTTGTCTCAGTTAAAGAGACCCAGTACTTC.

J is TRBJ2-3 and V is TRBV2, with D tentatively TRBD2 (6 bases). Germline CDR1 SNHLY, CDR2 FYNNEI. With 3 bases removed from V and 2 bases from J, the gap between germline ends came to 9 bases. The CDR3 is 14 amino acids. In DNA form, the CDR3 reads TGTGCCAGCAGTGAGGGGGGAATCACAGATACGCAGTATTTT. Its protein is CASSEGGITDTQYF.

This chain uses TRBV14 with TRBJ1-1; no firm D call. The germline V and J ends were trimmed by 1 base and 4 bases, with 4 bases remaining between them. The CDR3 loop spans 12 amino acids. The germline V gene has CDR1 SGHDN and CDR2 FVKESK. CDR3 in amino acids: CASSQVITEAFF. In DNA form, the CDR3 reads TGTGCCAGCAGCCAAGTTATCACTGAAGCTTTCTTT. Complete variable domain (other parts from reference TRBV14 and TRBJ1-1): EAGVTQFPSHSVIEKGQTVTLRCDPISGHDNLYWYRRVMGKEIKFLLHFVKESKQDESGMPNNRFLAERTGGTYSTLKVQPAELEDSGVYFCASSQVITEAFFGQGTRLTVV.

The chain uses TRBV4-2 and TRBJ2-5; TRBD2 might be the D (5 bases). Germline CDR1 and CDR2: LGHNA and YNFKEQ. Trimming removed 1 base at V and 2 bases at J, with 14 bases between. The CDR3 length is 16 residues. The CDR3 nucleotides are TGTGCCAGCAGCCAAGCGGGGAAGAGGGAACAAGAGACCCAGTACTTC. This translates into CASSQAGKREQETQYF.

The chain employs TRBV19 and TRBJ1-1; D possibly corresponds to TRBD1 (6 bases). V was pared by 3 bases and J by 1 base, with 9 bases between. The CDR3 extends over 14 amino acids. Germline V CDR1 and CDR2: LNHDA, SQIVND (reference sequence). The CDR3 loop is CASSITGRNTEAFF. The CDR3 region has the DNA TGTGCCAGTAGTATTACAGGGAGGAACACTGAAGCTTTCTTT.

This clone was observed a handful of times. CDR3 in amino acids: CASRGQTHTEAFF. The CDR3 DNA reads as TGTGCCAGTAGGGGACAGACCCACACTGAAGCTTTCTTT. The chain combines TRBV24-1 with TRBJ1-1; TRBD1 agrees at 7 bases. Germline-derived CDR1 and CDR2 are KGHDR and SFDVKD. V lost 11 bases to trimming and J lost 3 bases; unmatched junction nucleotides: 8. The CDR3 is 13 amino acids.

The chain is built from TRBV29-1 and TRBJ2-1; TRBD2 matches at 16 bases. V was clipped by 5 bases and J by 0 bases; unmatched bases: 4. CDR1 and CDR2 from the germline V gene are SQVTM and ANQGSEA. CDR3 length equals 17 residues. This CDR3 reads CSVRGLAGGPSYNEQFF. The CDR3 DNA is TGCAGCGTTAGGGGACTAGCGGGAGGGCCCTCCTACAATGAGCAGTTCTTC.

The V and J genes are TRBV4-2 and TRBJ2-3; TRBD2 matches at 15 bases. V gave up 0 bases and J gave up 9 bases; unmatched junction bases: 7. Germline values: CDR1 LGHNA, CDR2 YNFKEQ. The CDR3 extends over 17 amino acids. The CDR3 region is CASSQDFWTSGRGTQYF. The CDR3 bases are TGTGCCAGCAGCCAAGATTTCTGGACTAGCGGGAGGGGAACGCAGTATTTT.